The 2 T cell receptor beta chains below all came from one sample that was sequenced in a study of CD8+ T cells in alopecia areata. Noted treatment: oral pan-JAK inhibitor, 5-10 mg twice daily. The authors extracted RNA and reverse transcribed it into cDNA as the sequencing template. Clones were sequenced by immunoSEQ multiplex PCR, and TCRdb holds only the in-frame ones, with some missing. The sample holds 100,000 to 130,000 clones, roughly 89% seen once. The specimen was CD8+ T cells sorted from blood, collected at week 24, from a patient treated with tofacitinib. All receptors come from a human donor with alopecia areata.

The V call is TRBV2, the J call TRBJ2-5; perhaps TRBD2 as D (7 bases). Germline loops: CDR1 SNHLY, CDR2 FYNNEI. The germline V and J ends were trimmed by 6 bases and 4 bases, with 18 bases remaining between them. The CDR3 spans 15 residues. This CDR3 is CASSPGARGVETQYF. CDR3 nucleotides: TGTGCCAGCAGCCCGGGGGCCCGGGGGGTAGAGACCCAGTACTTC. Using reference TRBV2 and TRBJ2-5 for the parts outside the CDR3, the full variable domain is EPEVTQTPSHQVTQMGQEVILRCVPISNHLYFYWYRQILGQKVEFLVSFYNNEISEKSEIFDDQFSVERPDGSNFTLKIRSTKLEDSAMYFCASSPGARGVETQYFGPGTRLLVL.

This chain joins TRBV7-9 and TRBJ1-5; possibly TRBD1 for D (5 bases). Looked up from germline, CDR1 is SEHNR and CDR2 is FQNEAQ (reference sequence). The CDR3 spans 17 residues. The ends were cut back, 4 bases at V and 0 bases at J, with 16 bases in the middle. CDR3 coding DNA: TGTGCCAGCAGCTCCCTCGAACAGGAATATAGCAATCAGCCCCAGCATTTT. This codes for CASSSLEQEYSNQPQHF. The full variable domain, rest sourced from reference TRBV7-9 and TRBJ1-5, is DTGVSQNPRHKITKRGQNVTFRCDPISEHNRLYWYRQTLGQGPEFLTYFQNEAQLEKSRLLSDRFSAERPKGSFSTLEIQRTEQGDSAMYLCASSSLEQEYSNQPQHFGDGTRLSIL.